A selection of T cell receptor beta chains follows, all from one sample in a study of control samples from healthy donors and cancer patients. The data were produced by immunoSEQ multiplex PCR, yet TCRdb's version contains in-frame clones alone and is incomplete. Among fewer than 300,000 clones, over 70% were seen once, and the ten largest hold about 14%. Specimen: PBMCs. These receptors originate from a woman in her sixties with lung cancer. Both conserved end residues are part of each CDR3. D genes are given only for firm matches. Clone size is not always given. Where it is, it says once, few, many or a class for expanded clones.

. | . | TRBJ2-1 | TRBV7-2 | CASSSRLGSYNEQFF | TGTGCCAGCAGCTCGCGACTGGGGTCCTACAATGAGCAGTTCTTC
. | TRBD1 | TRBJ2-2 | TRBV5-1 | CASSSRQGGTGELFF | TGCGCCAGCAGCTCCCGACAGGGTGGCACCGGGGAGCTGTTTTTT
. | TRBD1 | TRBJ2-3 | TRBV5-1 | CASSSTRTGDTQYF | TGCGCCAGCAGCTCTACCCGGACAGGGGATACGCAGTATTTT
. | TRBD2 | TRBJ2-1 | TRBV4-2 | CASSQAPTSEEQFF | TGTGCCAGCAGCCAAGCTCCTACTAGCGAAGAGCAGTTCTTC
. | . | TRBJ1-1 | TRBV6-5 | CASINRQVNTEAFF | TGTGCCAGCATCAATCGACAGGTGAACACTGAAGCTTTCTTT
. | . | TRBJ1-2 | TRBV10-3 | CAISDVREGYGYTF | TGTGCCATCAGTGACGTCAGGGAGGGCTATGGCTACACCTTC
. | . | TRBJ2-6 | TRBV6-5 | CASSYLTTSGANVLTF | TGTGCCAGCAGTTACTTGACCACCTCTGGGGCCAACGTCCTGACTTTC
. | TRBD1 | TRBJ2-7 | TRBV5-1 | CASRPGQGAYEQYF | TGCGCCAGCAGACCGGGACAGGGGGCCTACGAGCAGTACTTC
. | TRBD2 | TRBJ2-1 | TRBV5-1 | CASSSALAGVYNEQFF | TGCGCCAGCAGCTCTGCCTTAGCGGGAGTCTACAATGAGCAGTTCTTC
. | . | TRBJ1-2 | TRBV28 | CASSLGVGKGNYGYTF | TGTGCCAGCAGTTTAGGGGTAGGGAAAGGTAACTATGGCTACACCTTC
. | . | TRBJ2-2 | TRBV5-1 | CASSPASTGELFF | TGCGCCAGCAGCCCCGCGAGCACCGGGGAGCTGTTTTTT
once | . | TRBJ2-1 | TRBV7-2 | CASRLASSSYNEQFF | TGTGCCAGCAGGTTAGCGAGTAGCTCCTACAATGAGCAGTTCTTC
once | . | TRBJ1-1 | TRBV6-5 | CASSIVNTEAFF | TGTGCCAGCAGTATCGTGAACACTGAAGCTTTCTTT
. | . | TRBJ2-3 | TRBV19 | CASSRESLTDTQYF | TGTGCCAGTAGTCGGGAGTCTCTAACAGATACGCAGTATTTT
. | TRBD1 | TRBJ2-7 | TRBV6-6 | CASSSLGTGPEQYF | TGTGCCAGCAGTTCCCTCGGGACAGGGCCCGAGCAGTACTTC
few | TRBD2 | TRBJ2-7 | TRBV5-6 | CASSLAFRGGLWEQYF | TGTGCCAGCAGCTTGGCCTTCCGGGGGGGTCTTTGGGAGCAGTACTTC
. | . | TRBJ2-1 | TRBV11-3 | CASSSLDAPSYNEQFF | TGTGCCAGCAGCTCCCTAGACGCGCCCTCCTACAATGAGCAGTTCTTC
. | TRBD2 | TRBJ2-1 | TRBV7-2 | CASSFLSGGLGEQFF | TGTGCCAGCAGCTTTCTTAGCGGGGGGTTGGGGGAGCAGTTCTTC
. | . | TRBJ2-3 | TRBV24-1 | CATSAPAQPSGDTQYF | TGTGCCACCAGTGCCCCCGCACAACCTTCCGGGGATACGCAGTATTTT
. | . | TRBJ2-2 | TRBV18 | CASSPMGEATGELFF | TGTGCCAGCTCACCAATGGGGGAAGCCACCGGGGAGCTGTTTTTT
. | . | TRBJ1-1 | TRBV12-3/TRBV12-4 | CAIDRGAEAFF | TGTGCCATCGACCGAGGTGCTGAAGCTTTCTTT
. | . | TRBJ2-1 | TRBV7-2 | CASSLEGGGGYNEQFF | TGTGCCAGCAGCTTAGAGGGGGGGGGCGGTTACAATGAGCAGTTCTTC
. | . | TRBJ1-2 | TRBV5-1 | CASSLEGPTYGYTF | TGCGCCAGCAGCTTGGAAGGACCAACCTATGGCTACACCTTC
. | TRBD1 | TRBJ2-3 | TRBV30 | CASDRTYTDTQYF | TGTGCCTCGGACAGGACCTACACAGATACGCAGTATTTT
. | . | TRBJ1-6 | TRBV27 | CASSPSGGVLVSPLHF | TGTGCCAGCAGTCCTTCCGGGGGGGTTTTAGTATCACCCCTCCACTTT
. | . | TRBJ2-3 | TRBV6-2/TRBV6-3 | CASSYSGGITDTQYF | TGTGCCAGCAGTTACTCGGGCGGAATCACAGATACGCAGTATTTT
. | TRBD2 | TRBJ2-3 | TRBV2 | CASAGLAATDTQYF | TGTGCCAGCGCGGGACTAGCGGCCACAGATACGCAGTATTTT
few | . | TRBJ2-1 | TRBV9 | CASSVSHNEQFF | TGTGCCAGCAGCGTTTCCCACAATGAGCAGTTCTTC
. | TRBD2 | TRBJ2-7 | TRBV28 | CASSSPGTSSVEQYF | TGTGCCAGCAGTTCCCCCGGGACTAGCTCTGTCGAGCAGTACTTC
. | . | TRBJ2-1 | TRBV7-7 | CASSLPDTSLRCTEQFF | TGTGCTAGCAGCTTACCCGATACTAGTCTAAGGTGCACAGAGCAGTTCTTC
. | TRBD1 | TRBJ1-6 | TRBV11-2 | CASSWGQGNSPLHF | TGTGCCAGCAGCTGGGGACAGGGGAATTCACCCCTCCACTTT
once | TRBD1 | TRBJ1-6 | TRBV7-9 | CASSHSGTDNSPLHF | TGTGCCAGCAGCCATTCCGGGACAGATAATTCACCCCTCCACTTT
. | . | TRBJ2-3 | TRBV5-1 | CASSVSPTSTDTQYF | TGCGCCAGCAGCGTAAGCCCTACTAGCACAGATACGCAGTATTTT
. | . | TRBJ1-2 | TRBV5-5 | CASSLDGVYGYTF | TGTGCCAGCAGCTTGGACGGGGTCTATGGCTACACCTTC
. | . | TRBJ2-5 | TRBV20-1 | CSASFRGQETQYF | TGCAGTGCTAGTTTCAGGGGTCAGGAGACCCAGTACTTC
. | . | TRBJ2-2 | TRBV10-1 | CASSLSTGELFF | TGCGCCAGCAGCCTCTCAACCGGGGAGCTGTTTTTT
. | . | TRBJ2-1 | TRBV5-4 | CASSLENSLLFEQFF | TGTGCCAGCAGCTTGGAGAACTCTCTCCTTTTTGAGCAGTTCTTC